This T cell receptor (beta chain) stems from a study of T-cell reconstitution after alpha-beta-depleted transplantation in children. Preparation of the TCRbeta library involved a method that used unique molecular identifiers. TCRdb re-called the PCR reads with MiXCR, one entry per CDR3 protein. The repertoire consists of around 400,000 distinct CDR3 sequences, with 9.5% to 13% occurring once and the leading ten covering 4.5% to 6.5%. From germline, CDR1 is MNHNS and CDR2 SASEGT. Losses at the gene ends were 11 bases for V and 6 bases for J; bases not matched to a gene: 12. The CDR3 is 14 amino acids. Only a few counts were recorded for this clonotype.

This sequence was found in a human donor who donated a stem cell graft to a child with acute myeloid leukemia. The sequencing here drew on PBMCs from the stem cell graft donor, taken from the stem cell graft. This sequence joins TRBV6-1 and TRBJ2-1, with 8 bases aligning to TRBD2. CDR3 sequence: CAHSGTRETNEQFF. Written as DNA, the CDR3 is TGTGCCCACTCCGGGACTAGAGAGACCAATGAGCAGTTCTTC.